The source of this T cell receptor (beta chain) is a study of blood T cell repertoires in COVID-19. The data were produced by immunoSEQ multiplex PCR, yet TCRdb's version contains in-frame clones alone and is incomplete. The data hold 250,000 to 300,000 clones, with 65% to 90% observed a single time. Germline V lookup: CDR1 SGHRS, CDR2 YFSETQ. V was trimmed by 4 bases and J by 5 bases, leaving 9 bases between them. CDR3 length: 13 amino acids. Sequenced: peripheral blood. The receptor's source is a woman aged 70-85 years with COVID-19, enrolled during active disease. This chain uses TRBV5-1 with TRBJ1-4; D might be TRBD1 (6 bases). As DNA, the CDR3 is TGCGCCAGCAGCCCTGGACAGAATGAAAAACTGTTTTTT. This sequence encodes CASSPGQNEKLFF.